This T cell receptor beta chain was captured by sequencing in a study of CD8 T cells in ankylosing spondylitis. Overall study findings and caveats: Disease-linked clones bore a CD8+ phenotype, appearing relatively rarely in peripheral blood. Both synovial fluid and blood in reactive arthritis had previously been reported to carry some motif variants. Ankylosing spondylitis blood seemed to carry a telltale TCR beta motif made of under ten highly homologous variants.

TCRdb re-called the 5' RACE reads through MiXCR, storing one row per CDR3 protein. Of around 300,000 distinct CDR3 sequences listed, more than 20% are singletons. This clonotype appeared a few times. Its specificity is unknown. The CDR3 extends over 12 amino acids. Germline assignment: CDR1 DFQATT and CDR2 SNEGSKA (reference sequence). V lost 6 bases to trimming and J lost 8 bases; unmatched junction nucleotides: 7. This receptor was identified in a female donor with ankylosing spondylitis or in good health (not recorded which). The J gene is TRBJ1-2, the V gene TRBV20-1; 9 bases are a match to TRBD1. Material: blood, either unsorted or a sorted T cell fraction (not recorded which). The CDR3: CSARDREWGYTF. The CDR3 nucleotides read TGCAGTGCCCGGGACAGGGAATGGGGCTACACCTTC.